One sample yielded the 6 T cell receptor beta chains listed below, sequenced in a study of CD8+CD57+ T cells in acquired aplastic anemia. Genomic DNA, the template, was used for profiling of the TCR beta VDJ and CDR3. TCRdb called the reads again in MiXCR, with one record for every CDR3 protein. This table holds around 150,000 distinct CDR3 sequences, approximately 40% found once. Material: sorted CD4+, CD8+, or CD8+CD57+ T cells (not recorded which) from PBMCs. Source of these receptors: a human donor in good health.

V and J are TRBV11-1 and TRBJ1-4, with D perhaps TRBD1 (6 bases). Trimming shortened V by 1 base and J by 4 bases, and 13 bases separated the two germline ends. CDR1 SGHAT and CDR2 FQDESV come from the germline V gene (reference sequence). The CDR3 totals 16 residues. The CDR3 coding sequence is TGTGCCAGCAGCTTAGGATGGGGGGCTGGTAATGAAAAACTGTTTTTT. It encodes CASSLGWGAGNEKLFF.

This chain connects TRBV18 to TRBJ1-3; D unclear. Trimming took off 3 bases at V and 4 bases at J, with 10 bases between the two ends. Germline values: CDR1 KGHSH, CDR2 LQKENI. This CDR3 is 14 amino acids long. The DNA for the CDR3 is TGTGCCAGCTCACCCTCTAAGTCCGGAAACACCATATATTTT. Its translation is CASSPSKSGNTIYF. The full variable domain, in which reference TRBV18 and TRBJ1-3 provide the parts outside the CDR3, is NAGVMQNPRHLVRRRGQEARLRCSPMKGHSHVYWYRQLPEEGLKFMVYLQKENIIDESGMPKERFSAEFPKEGPSILRIQQVVRGDSAAYFCASSPSKSGNTIYFGEGSWLTVV.

This clonotype has ten or more counts. The rearrangement joins TRBV12-3 or TRBV12-4 to TRBJ1-6; 8 positions match TRBD1. Trimming at V came to 2 bases and at J to 5 bases, leaving 5 bases not matched to a gene. The CDR3 has 16 residues. CDR3 bases: TGTGCCAGCAGTTTACAGGACAGGGTGAATAATTCACCCCTCCACTTT. Translated, it gives CASSLQDRVNNSPLHF.

This clonotype has just a few counts. This chain joins TRBV3-1 and TRBJ1-2, with D uncertain. Trimming pared 4 bases from V and 4 bases from J, leaving 13 bases between. This CDR3 comprises 14 residues. Germline V lookup: CDR1 LGHDT, CDR2 YNNKEL (reference sequence). In DNA form, the CDR3 reads TGTGCCAGCAGCCTCGAAGGCGTGGGCTATGGCTACACCTTC. The encoded protein is CASSLEGVGYGYTF. The complete variable domain, with remaining parts taken from reference TRBV3-1 and TRBJ1-2, reads DTAVSQTPKYLVTQMGNDKSIKCEQNLGHDTMYWYKQDSKKFLKIMFSYNNKELIINETVPNRFSPKSPDKAHLNLHINSLELGDSAVYFCASSLEGVGYGYTFGSGTRLTVV.

The chain couples TRBV3-1 to TRBJ2-1, with 10 positions matching TRBD2. This CDR3 has 17 residues. Germline lookup yields CDR1 LGHDT and CDR2 YNNKEL (reference sequence). The J segment lost 7 bases and the V segment lost 2 bases, leaving 11 bases of the junction unmatched. The CDR3 reads CASSQFISGGLKNEQFF. CDR3 in DNA: TGTGCCAGCAGCCAATTCATTAGCGGGGGGCTTAAGAATGAGCAGTTCTTC.

This clonotype was recorded at least ten times. The chain is built from TRBV24-1 and TRBJ2-1, with TRBD2 matching over 10 bases. The CDR3 has 16 residues. Germline trimming cut 3 bases from V and 0 bases from J; bases unmatched to any gene: 1. The germline CDR1 and CDR2 sequences are KGHDR and SFDVKD. For the CDR3, the DNA is TGTGCCACCAGTGATGCTAGCGGGAGCTCCTACAATGAGCAGTTCTTC. This codes for CATSDASGSSYNEQFF.